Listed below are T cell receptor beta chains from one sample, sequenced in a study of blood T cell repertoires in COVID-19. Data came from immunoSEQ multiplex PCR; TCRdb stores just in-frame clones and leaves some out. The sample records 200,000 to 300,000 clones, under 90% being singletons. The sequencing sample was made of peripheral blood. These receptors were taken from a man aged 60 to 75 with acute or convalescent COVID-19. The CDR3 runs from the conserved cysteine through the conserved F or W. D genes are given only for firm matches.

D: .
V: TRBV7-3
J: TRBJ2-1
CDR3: CASSLQGTPYNEQFF

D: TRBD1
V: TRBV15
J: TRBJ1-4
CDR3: CATSRAGQGNPNEKLFF

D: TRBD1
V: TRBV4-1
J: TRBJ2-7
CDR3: CASSLQTGGSYEQYF

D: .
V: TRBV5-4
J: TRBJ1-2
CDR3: CASSLGGQGSGYTF

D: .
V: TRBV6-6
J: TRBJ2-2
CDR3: CASKRETGELFF

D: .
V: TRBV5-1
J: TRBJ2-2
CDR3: CASSFDSNTGELFF

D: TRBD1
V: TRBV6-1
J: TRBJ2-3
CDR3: CASSQGESDTQYF

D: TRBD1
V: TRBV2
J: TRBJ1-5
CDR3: CASTAGQGRNQPQHF

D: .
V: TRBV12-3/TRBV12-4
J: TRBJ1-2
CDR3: CASSPDRYGYTF

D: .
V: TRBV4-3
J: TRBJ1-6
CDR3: CASSQGFTVSYNSPLHF

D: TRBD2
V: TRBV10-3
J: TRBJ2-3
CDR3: CAISETSGGTDTQYF

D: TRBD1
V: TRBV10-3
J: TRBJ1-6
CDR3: CAISSVGTGASLSPLHF

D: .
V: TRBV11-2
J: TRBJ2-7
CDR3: CASSLDRWTDSSYEQYF

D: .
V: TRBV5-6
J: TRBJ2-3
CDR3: CASSLLIVSADTQYF

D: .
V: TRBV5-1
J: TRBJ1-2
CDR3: CASSLGVQVRGDYTF

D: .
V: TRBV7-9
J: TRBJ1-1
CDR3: CASSLGAGTEAFF

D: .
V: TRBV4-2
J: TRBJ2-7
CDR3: CASSQVFSFEQYF

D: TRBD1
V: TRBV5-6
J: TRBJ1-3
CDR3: CASSLPQGDGNTIYF

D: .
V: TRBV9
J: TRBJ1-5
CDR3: CASSKGPNQPQHF

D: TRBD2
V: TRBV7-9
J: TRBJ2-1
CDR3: CASSLSGIAAGNEQFF